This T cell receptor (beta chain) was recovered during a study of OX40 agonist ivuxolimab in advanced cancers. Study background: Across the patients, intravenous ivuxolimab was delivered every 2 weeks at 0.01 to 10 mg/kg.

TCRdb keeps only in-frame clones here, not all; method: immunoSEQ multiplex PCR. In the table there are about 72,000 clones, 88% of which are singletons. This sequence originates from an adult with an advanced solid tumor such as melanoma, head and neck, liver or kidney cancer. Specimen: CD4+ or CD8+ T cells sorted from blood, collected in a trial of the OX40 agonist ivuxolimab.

CDR3 sequence reads: CASSISSGDNNEQFF. CDR3 DNA: TGTGCCAGTAGTATTTCCTCAGGGGACAACAATGAGCAGTTCTTC. This chain connects TRBV19 to TRBJ2-1; possible D gene TRBD1, 6 bases. CDR3 size: 15 residues. CDR1 is LNHDA, CDR2 SQIVND, per germline (reference sequence). Trimming took 3 bases from V and 5 from J, leaving 14 bases between them.